The 8 T cell receptor beta chains below were found in one sample sequenced in a study of blood T cell repertoires in COVID-19. Measured with immunoSEQ multiplex PCR; TCRdb has only the in-frame clones, and not every one. The sample yields around 51,000 clones, around 84% seen once. The sequencing sample was made of peripheral blood. Receptors originate from a man older than 75 with active COVID-19.

The chain links TRBV10-3 to TRBJ1-4; D is uncertain. V shed 2 bases and J shed 0 bases, with 4 bases lying between them. CDR1 is ENHRY and CDR2 is SYGVKD in the germline V gene. The CDR3 is 14 residues long. For the CDR3, the DNA is TGTGCCATCAGTGAGGGGCCAACTAATGAAAAACTGTTTTTT. This encodes CAISEGPTNEKLFF.

The rearrangement joins TRBV5-5 to TRBJ2-6, with TRBD1 matching over 8 bases. CDR1 is SGHKS and CDR2 is YYEKEE in the germline V gene (reference sequence). The CDR3 spans 17 residues. V gave up 1 base and J gave up 1 base; unmatched junction bases: 4. The CDR3 protein is CASSLQGASSGANVLTF. For the CDR3, the DNA is TGTGCCAGCAGCTTGCAGGGGGCTTCGTCTGGGGCCAACGTCCTGACTTTC.

This clone was detected a few times. This chain links TRBV5-1 with TRBJ2-7; 14 nucleotides agree with TRBD2. J gave up 1 base and V 4 bases, and 7 bases lay outside the gene matches. This CDR3 has 17 residues. Looked up from germline, CDR1 is SGHRS and CDR2 is YFSETQ. DNA of the CDR3: TGCGCCAGCAGCCGACTAGCGGGAGGGATAAATTCCTACGAGCAGTACTTC. Translation gives CASSRLAGGINSYEQYF.

V and J are TRBV27 and TRBJ2-7, with D maybe TRBD2 (7 bases). Germline CDR1 MNHEY, CDR2 SMNVEV (reference sequence). Trimming cost V 2 bases and J 3 bases, with 14 bases left between them. The CDR3 spans 15 residues. The CDR3 loop reads CASSLRGGRGYEQYF. Written as DNA, the CDR3 is TGTGCCAGCAGTTTAAGGGGGGGTAGAGGCTACGAGCAGTACTTC.

V and J are TRBV27 and TRBJ2-3; no firm D call. Trimming removed 5 bases from V and 5 bases from J, with 8 bases in between. The CDR3 is 12 amino acids. Looked up from germline, CDR1 is MNHEY and CDR2 is SMNVEV (reference sequence). The CDR3 DNA reads TGTGCCAGCAGTCCTGAGAAAGATACGCAGTATTTT. It encodes CASSPEKDTQYF.

The chain links TRBV10-2 to TRBJ1-5; 8 nucleotides match TRBD1. The V gene's germline CDR1 is WSHSY and CDR2 SAAADI. The CDR3 contains 15 residues. After removal of 6 bases from V and 2 bases from J, the junction contained 6 bases not matched to a gene. This CDR3 is CASRATGAGNQPQHF. CDR3 sequence (DNA): TGCGCCAGCAGGGCGACAGGGGCAGGCAATCAGCCCCAGCATTTT.

This clone was seen more than once but under ten times. The J gene is TRBJ1-2, the V gene TRBV18; possible D gene TRBD1, 5 bases. CDR1 is KGHSH and CDR2 is LQKENI in the germline V gene. This CDR3 is built from 14 residues. The V and J ends lost 4 bases and 4 bases respectively, with 13 bases between them. CDR3 in DNA: TGTGCCAGCTCACGGACACCCGACACCTATGGCTACACCTTC. Protein sequence: CASSRTPDTYGYTF. Full variable domain (missing parts from reference TRBV18 and TRBJ1-2): NAGVMQNPRHLVRRRGQEARLRCSPMKGHSHVYWYRQLPEEGLKFMVYLQKENIIDESGMPKERFSAEFPKEGPSILRIQQVVRGDSAAYFCASSRTPDTYGYTFGSGTRLTVV.

This clone was observed a handful of times. This rearrangement joins TRBV6-2 or TRBV6-3 to TRBJ1-5, with 9 bases identical to TRBD1. V lost 2 bases to trimming and J lost 5 bases; unmatched junction nucleotides: 4. This CDR3 is built from 15 residues. Germline CDR1 and CDR2: MNHEY and SVGEGT. CDR3 coding DNA: TGTGCCAGCAGTTACAGGGACAGGGAGCATCAGCCCCAGCATTTT. Its translation is CASSYRDREHQPQHF.